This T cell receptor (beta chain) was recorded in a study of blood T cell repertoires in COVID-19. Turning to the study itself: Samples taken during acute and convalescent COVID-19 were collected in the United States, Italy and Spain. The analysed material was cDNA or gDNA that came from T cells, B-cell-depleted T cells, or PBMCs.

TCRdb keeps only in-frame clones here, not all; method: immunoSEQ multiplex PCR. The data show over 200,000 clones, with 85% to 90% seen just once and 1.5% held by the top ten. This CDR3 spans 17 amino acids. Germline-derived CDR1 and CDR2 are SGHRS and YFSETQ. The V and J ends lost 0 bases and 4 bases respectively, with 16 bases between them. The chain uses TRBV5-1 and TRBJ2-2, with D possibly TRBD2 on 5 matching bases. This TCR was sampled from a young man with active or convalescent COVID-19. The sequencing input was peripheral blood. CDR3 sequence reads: CASSLGSSGVLTGELFF. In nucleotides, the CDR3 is TGCGCCAGCAGCTTGGGATCCAGCGGAGTACTCACCGGGGAGCTGTTTTTT.